A single sample is the source of the 29 T cell receptor beta chains below, sequenced in a study of CD8+CD57+ T cells in acquired aplastic anemia. Investigators profiled TCR beta VDJ and CDR3 from genomic DNA template. TCRdb used MiXCR to reprocess the reads, holding one entry per CDR3 protein. The sample consists of 150,000 to 200,000 distinct CDR3 sequences, under 55% of them appearing once. Patients picked for sequencing had shown CD8+CD57+ cell expansion detected by flow cytometry. Sequencing was performed on sorted CD4+, CD8+, or CD8+CD57+ T cells (not recorded which) from PBMCs. The receptors originated from a human donor with aplastic anemia.

This clonotype was observed a few times. This sequence joins TRBV15 and TRBJ2-1, with 7 bases aligning to TRBD2. The trim removed 5 bases at V and 6 bases at J, leaving 13 bases unmatched. CDR3 length: 16 residues. The germline CDR1 and CDR2 sequences are LNHNV and YYDKDF (reference sequence). The CDR3 nucleotides are TGTGCCACCAGCTGGGGGGGAGAGGGGAGGGGCAATGAGCAGTTCTTC. This gives the protein CATSWGGEGRGNEQFF.

The rearrangement links TRBV10-3 to TRBJ2-3; 7 nucleotides agree with TRBD1. Per the germline V gene, CDR1 is ENHRY and CDR2 is SYGVKD. V was pared by 11 bases and J by 2 bases, with 10 bases of the junction left unmatched. The CDR3 length is 14 residues. The CDR3 loop reads CAASWTGDTDTQYF. In DNA form, the CDR3 reads TGTGCCGCCAGCTGGACAGGAGACACAGATACGCAGTATTTT.

This clonotype was observed many times. The chain couples TRBV7-3 to TRBJ2-1; TRBD1 might be the D (6 bases). Trimming took off 6 bases at V and 1 base at J, with 10 bases between the two ends. There are 14 residues in the CDR3. The germline V gene has CDR1 SGHTA and CDR2 FQGTGA. The CDR3 protein is CASSHRDSYNEQFF. The CDR3 coding sequence is TGTGCCAGCAGTCACAGGGATTCCTACAATGAGCAGTTCTTC.

This clonotype was seen ten or more times. This chain links TRBV6-1 with TRBJ1-6; a weak D match, TRBD1 (5 bases). Germline CDR1 reads MNHNS; CDR2 reads SASEGT. The CDR3 length is 17 residues. The V and J ends lost 1 base and 0 bases respectively, with 10 bases between them. CDR3 sequence reads: CASSEVGGSSYNSPLHF. Written as DNA, the CDR3 is TGTGCCAGCAGTGAAGTCGGGGGGAGCTCCTATAATTCACCCCTCCACTTT.

V and J are TRBV20-1 and TRBJ2-3, with D hard to call. V was pared by 4 bases and J by 0 bases, with 14 bases between. Germline-derived CDR1 and CDR2 are DFQATT and SNEGSKA (reference sequence). This CDR3 region has 15 residues. In DNA form, the CDR3 reads TGCAGTGCTACGGAATCCGGCTCTAGCACAGATACGCAGTATTTT. The encoded protein is CSATESGSSTDTQYF.

This clonotype was seen repeatedly, ten times or more. The chain combines TRBV11-1 with TRBJ1-4; D is ambiguous. CDR1 and CDR2 from the germline V gene are SGHAT and FQDESV (reference sequence). Trimming took 6 bases from V and 10 from J, leaving 27 bases between them. The CDR3 covers 17 residues. The CDR3 spells CASSWVPTWFEDGKLFF. In DNA form, the CDR3 reads TGTGCCAGCAGTTGGGTCCCAACGTGGTTTGAGGATGGAAAACTGTTTTTT.

This sequence joins TRBV20-1 and TRBJ1-2, with 9 positions matching TRBD1. The germline V gene has CDR1 DFQATT and CDR2 SNEGSKA (reference sequence). The V and J ends lost 3 bases and 4 bases, in that order; junction bases with no gene match: 3. This CDR3 is built from 13 residues. CDR3 protein: CSARGQGSYGYTF. CDR3 sequence (DNA): TGCAGTGCTAGGGGACAGGGTAGCTATGGCTACACCTTC.

Regarding this clonotype: This may come from a read error, since a much larger clone is one base off. The chain couples TRBV12-5 to TRBJ2-2; D gene uncertain. The CDR3 extends over 14 amino acids. Germline V gene data show CDR1 as LGHNT and CDR2 as FRNRAP. With 7 bases removed from V and 6 bases from J, the gap between germline ends came to 15 bases. The CDR3 region is CASATVPLSGELFF. DNA for the CDR3: TGTGCTAGTGCTACAGTCCCCTTATCCGGGGAGCTGTTTTTT.

This clonotype was detected only a few times. The CDR3, as DNA: TGTGCCATCAGTGACGCCCTCGAGCAGTACTTC. This translates into CAISDALEQYF. The J gene is TRBJ2-7, the V gene TRBV10-3, with unresolved D. V dropped 3 bases and J dropped 6 bases, with 6 bases sitting between them. The CDR3 loop spans 11 amino acids. Germline assignment: CDR1 ENHRY and CDR2 SYGVKD.

The CDR3 loop is CSARTGGDTEAFF. For the CDR3, the DNA is TGCAGTGCTAGAACTGGGGGGGACACTGAAGCTTTCTTT. The rearrangement joins TRBV20-1 to TRBJ1-1; D possibly corresponds to TRBD1 (5 bases). The germline V gene has CDR1 DFQATT and CDR2 SNEGSKA (reference sequence). V gave up 2 bases and J gave up 3 bases, with 10 bases separating them. The CDR3 covers 13 residues.

Worth noting for this clonotype: Possible read error: a much larger clone is one base away. J is TRBJ1-3 and V is TRBV9, with D unresolved. V was shortened by 1 base and J by 1 base, with 0 bases between the two germline ends. The CDR3 runs to 12 residues. Germline CDR1 and CDR2: SGDLS and YYNGEE. The CDR3 reads CASSVSGNTIYF. The CDR3 DNA reads as TGTGCCAGCAGCGTATCTGGAAACACCATATATTTT. The full variable domain, rest sourced from reference TRBV9 and TRBJ1-3, is DSGVTQTPKHLITATGQRVTLRCSPRSGDLSVYWYQQSLDQGLQFLIQYYNGEERAKGNILERFSAQQFPDLHSELNLSSLELGDSALYFCASSVSGNTIYFGEGSWLTVV.

This clonotype was observed at least ten times. The chain recombines TRBV5-5 with TRBJ1-4; D might be TRBD1 (6 bases). Looked up from germline, CDR1 is SGHKS and CDR2 is YYEKEE (reference sequence). Trimming pared 0 bases from V and 4 bases from J, leaving 10 bases between. The CDR3 is 15 residues long. The DNA of the CDR3 is TGTGCCAGCAGCTTGGCGGGGGCGGTTAATGAAAAACTGTTTTTT. Protein: CASSLAGAVNEKLFF.

V is TRBV11-2 and J is TRBJ2-1; D remains ambiguous. The germline V gene encodes CDR1 SGHAT and CDR2 FQNNGV. V lost 5 bases to trimming and J lost 8 bases, with 19 bases between them. The CDR3 is made up of 15 amino acids. The CDR3 DNA reads TGTGCCAGCAGCCTTACCCCGGGCAGAGCGTATGAGCAGTTCTTC. This translates into CASSLTPGRAYEQFF.

In this sample, this clonotype turned up many times. V gene TRBV19 combines with J gene TRBJ2-3; D ambiguous. Germline lookup yields CDR1 LNHDA and CDR2 SQIVND (reference sequence). The CDR3 runs to 15 residues. Trimming shortened V by 0 bases and J by 10 bases, and 17 bases separated the two germline ends. This CDR3 is CASSIDDSTKGSQYF. The DNA for the CDR3 is TGTGCCAGTAGTATAGATGACTCTACAAAAGGTTCGCAGTATTTT.

This clonotype was counted ten times or more. The chain carries TRBV7-8 and TRBJ1-5; no reliable D call. The CDR3 spans 14 residues. Between the trimmed V and J ends, which lost 5 bases and 4 bases, there was a span of 12 bases. Germline CDR1 and CDR2: SGHVS and FQNEAQ. CDR3 loop: CASSVTPGNQPQHF. DNA of the CDR3: TGTGCCAGCAGCGTTACCCCCGGGAATCAGCCCCAGCATTTT.

J is TRBJ1-5 and V is TRBV9, with a possible D match to TRBD1 (5 bases). Looked up from germline, CDR1 is SGDLS and CDR2 is YYNGEE. CDR3 length: 14 residues. Trimming cost V 2 bases and J 2 bases, with 8 bases left between them. CDR3 bases: TGTGCCAGCAGCGTTGGGGGAGGCAATCAGCCCCAGCATTTT. Protein: CASSVGGGNQPQHF.

The chain recombines TRBV5-1 with TRBJ1-2, with TRBD1 matching 7 bases. The junction had 7 bases not matched to a gene; V was cut back by 3 bases and J by 2 bases. The length of the CDR3 is 15 residues. Germline V gene sequence: CDR1 SGHRS, CDR2 YFSETQ. CDR3: CASSSGQRPNYGYTF. CDR3 DNA sequence: TGCGCCAGCAGCTCGGGACAGCGTCCAAACTATGGCTACACCTTC.

The CDR3 sequence is CASSEVALKPEQFF. CDR3 in DNA: TGTGCCAGCAGTGAAGTCGCCTTGAAGCCTGAGCAGTTCTTC. The chain employs TRBV2 and TRBJ2-1; D is unclear. Trimming took 1 base from V and 9 from J, leaving 13 bases between them. Germline V gives CDR1 SNHLY, CDR2 FYNNEI. CDR3 length: 14 residues.

In this sample, this clonotype turned up once. This sequence joins TRBV6-1 and TRBJ2-5; 7 positions agree with TRBD1. V trimming: 6 bases; J trimming: 1 base; junction bases outside the gene matches: 8. The CDR3 contains 15 residues. Germline V gene lookup returns CDR1 MNHNS and CDR2 SASEGT. CDR3 DNA: TGTGCCAGCAGCGATTGGTCAGGGGGCCAAGAGACCCAGTACTTC. Protein product: CASSDWSGGQETQYF.

This clonotype was picked up many times. The chain carries TRBV2 and TRBJ2-2; D is undetermined. Germline-derived CDR1 and CDR2 are SNHLY and FYNNEI. V lost 4 bases and J 6 bases, leaving 9 bases between the germline ends. This CDR3 contains 13 residues. DNA for the CDR3: TGTGCCAGCAGTGTGGTAGGCCCCGGGGAGCTGTTTTTT. Its protein is CASSVVGPGELFF.

This clonotype was counted ten times or more. The chain uses TRBV6-5 and TRBJ2-7; D possibly corresponds to TRBD2 (7 bases). Germline CDR1 and CDR2: MNHEY and SVGAGI. The V end lost 2 bases, the J end lost 5 bases, and 16 bases lay between the germline ends. This CDR3 is 15 amino acids long. The CDR3 is CASSYGGAQGDEQYF. The CDR3 DNA is TGTGCCAGCAGTTACGGGGGGGCGCAAGGTGACGAGCAGTACTTC.

The chain employs TRBV28 and TRBJ1-2; 9 bases align to TRBD1. The CDR3 sequence is 13 residues long. Germline values: CDR1 MDHEN, CDR2 SYDVKM. J lost 4 bases, V lost 8 bases, and 5 bases had no gene match. This CDR3 reads CASWSQGAYGYTF. As DNA, the CDR3 is TGTGCCAGCTGGTCACAGGGGGCCTATGGCTACACCTTC.

To note about this clonotype: One end of the junction varies from germline; a read error may be responsible. The rearrangement joins TRBV11-2 to TRBJ2-3; tentative D call: TRBD2 (6 bases). This CDR3 has 15 amino acids. CDR1 SGHAT and CDR2 FQNNGV come from the germline V gene. The CDR3 loop is CACSLGAGFTDTQYF. Here the CDR3 DNA reads TGTGCCTGCAGCTTAGGGGCGGGATTCACAGATACGCAGTATTTT.

The chain employs TRBV7-3 and TRBJ2-3, with 8 bases identical to TRBD2. The V gene end was trimmed by 4 bases and the J gene end by 1 base; junction bases not matched to a gene: 4. CDR1 is SGHTA and CDR2 is FQGTGA in the germline V gene. The CDR3 totals 15 residues. The CDR3 protein is CASSSPTSGTDTQYF. DNA of the CDR3: TGTGCCAGCAGCTCTCCGACTAGCGGCACAGATACGCAGTATTTT.

The chain combines TRBV27 with TRBJ2-1; TRBD2 agrees at 8 bases. Germline V lookup: CDR1 MNHEY, CDR2 SMNVEV (reference sequence). V shed 5 bases and J 8 bases; nucleotides not matched to a gene: 11. This CDR3 spans 15 amino acids. The chain's CDR3 is CASSIRGGSGYEQFF. The CDR3 nucleotides read TGTGCCAGCAGTATCCGGGGGGGATCTGGTTATGAGCAGTTCTTC.

The chain joins TRBV19 to TRBJ2-7; D is uncertain. The germline V and J ends were trimmed by 10 bases and 2 bases, with 9 bases remaining between them. Germline values: CDR1 LNHDA, CDR2 SQIVND (reference sequence). This CDR3 region has 11 residues. CDR3 nucleotides: TGTGCCACCTCCGTTGCCTACGAGCAGTACTTC. Its translation: CATSVAYEQYF.

On this clonotype itself: The junction departs from germline at one end; a sequencing error may be responsible. This sequence joins TRBV6-1 and TRBJ2-2; a possible D gene is TRBD2 (6 bases). Germline V lookup: CDR1 MNHNS, CDR2 SASEGT. The CDR3 is 17 amino acids. The CDR3 DNA reads TGTGCCAGCAGCGAAGCCCGGAGACTAGTCCTGCCCGGGGAGCTGTTTTTT. Translated: CASSEARRLVLPGELFF.

With regard to this clonotype: Possible read error: a much larger clone is one base away. The chain has TRBV2 and TRBJ2-5; D not resolved. CDR3 length: 15 residues. Germline V lookup: CDR1 SNHLY, CDR2 FYNNEI. Trimming pared 6 bases from V and 5 bases from J, leaving 19 bases between. CDR3 residues: CASSTRSGPPETQYF. As DNA, the CDR3 is TGTGCCAGCAGCACCAGGTCGGGCCCCCCCGAGACCCAGTACTTC.

This clonotype was detected a few times. V and J are TRBV9 and TRBJ1-1; D gene unclear. The CDR3 is 14 amino acids. Germline V gene data show CDR1 as SGDLS and CDR2 as YYNGEE. Trimming stripped 0 bases from V and 3 bases from J, with 9 bases between. CDR3 DNA sequence: TGTGCCAGCAGCGTAGGAGGGAGGGACACTGAAGCTTTCTTT. It encodes CASSVGGRDTEAFF.